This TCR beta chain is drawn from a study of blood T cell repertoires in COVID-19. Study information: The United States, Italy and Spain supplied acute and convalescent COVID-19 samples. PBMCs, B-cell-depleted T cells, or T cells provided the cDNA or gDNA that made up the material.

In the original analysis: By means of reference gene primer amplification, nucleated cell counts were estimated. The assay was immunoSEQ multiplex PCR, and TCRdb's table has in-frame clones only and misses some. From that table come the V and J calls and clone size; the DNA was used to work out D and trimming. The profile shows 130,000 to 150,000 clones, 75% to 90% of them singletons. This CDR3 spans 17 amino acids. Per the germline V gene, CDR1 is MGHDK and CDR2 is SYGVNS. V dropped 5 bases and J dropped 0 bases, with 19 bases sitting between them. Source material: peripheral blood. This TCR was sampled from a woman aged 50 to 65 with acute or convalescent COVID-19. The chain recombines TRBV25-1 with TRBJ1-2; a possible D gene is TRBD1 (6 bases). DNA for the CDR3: TGTGCCAGCAGTACAGGGCCGGGTGGGGGAACTAACTATGGCTACACCTTC. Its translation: CASSTGPGGGTNYGYTF.